This paragraph reports one TCR beta chain. The clone's antigen remains unknown. One base away there is no much larger clone; base qualities are not given. This entry belongs to a study of Tregs in tolerant kidney transplant recipients (dated by TCRdb to about 2019). Describing the broader study: Before combined kidney and bone marrow transplantation, this study identified donor-specific regulatory T cells using TCRbeta sequencing and then followed those same cells after transplant. Results and caveats for the whole study, not just this receptor: The study was constrained by small patient numbers, and validation of the findings is required in larger populations and under other immunosuppression protocols. Biological reproducibility was not directly assessed, although technical replication error appeared to be minimal. PCR primers changed over time for some patients, so nucleotide-level comparison across those patients' samples was not possible. The most biologically relevant and donor-specific TCRbeta repertoire appeared to be identified by expanding Tregs with activated donor B cells. Donor-specific Treg expansion exceeded global Treg expansion in tolerant patients, suggesting antigen-driven rather than nonspecific expansion.

For TCRbeta CDR3 sequencing, genomic DNA from the sorted cells was extracted using the QIAGEN DNeasy Blood and Tissue Kit. High-throughput TCRbeta CDR3 sequencing, including PCR amplification with bias correction and internal controls, was performed commercially through immunoSEQ. The authors' analysis ran thus. Unique productive TCRbeta sequences were defined by CDR3 nucleotide sequence when primers matched and otherwise by CDR3 amino acid sequence together with Vbeta and Jbeta genes. To correct sorting error, sequences shared between sorted populations at a frequency ratio of 2:1 or less were removed; the rest were assigned to the higher population. Sequences were defined as donor-reactive when expanded at least 5-fold in CFSE-low cells versus unstimulated cells and present at a frequency of at least 0.01% in CFSE-low cells. Jensen-Shannon divergence, calculated on the top 100 TCRbeta sequences ranked by frequency, was used to quantify repertoire divergence. For samples with multiple sequencing runs, sorting error was corrected in each run separately before the runs were combined. TCRdb obtained this table from immuneACCESS and retained in-frame rearrangements with V and J assigned. These tables miss some clones; where compared with another copy, unresolved V genes account for less than half of the shortfall, and the remainder is unexplained. That table gives V, J and clone size, and the DNA gave D and trimming. The sample includes roughly 86,000 clones, with roughly 93% observed a single time. The ten most abundant clones make up around 1.6% of the sample.

Transplants used related donors with nonmyeloablative bone marrow transplantation; mixed chimerism was transient in the human trials. Thawed PBMCs were FACS-sorted into unstimulated Tregs (CD4+CD25+CD127-), CD4+ non-Tregs (CD4+CD25-), CD4 cells and CD8 cells. Patients were 4 combined kidney and bone marrow transplant recipients from the ITN036ST trial, and only these trial subjects had samples available. Healthy control blood was separated into PBMCs by Ficoll density gradient and cryopreserved, and patient PBMCs were collected both before and after transplant. CDR1 and CDR2 were assigned from the germline V gene (reference sequence) as MNHEY and SMNVEV. Trimming removed 6 bases from V and 5 bases from J; the gene matches leave 7 bases unexplained. The CDR3 sequence holds 15 residues, the cysteine and phenylalanine included. The kept DNA is CDR3 alone, 45 bases in frame from the first base.

This TCR was sampled from a human patient who received a combined kidney and bone marrow transplant. A transplant means some T cells may be of graft donor rather than patient origin. The source material was CD4+ T cells from blood (PBMCs), sampled 12 months after the transplant. Recombination connected TRBV27 to TRBJ1-1, with 12 junctional bases fitting TRBD1. CDR3 reads: CASSRDRGLGTEAFF. Here is the DNA: TGTGCCAGCAGCCGGGACAGGGGGCTAGGGACTGAAGCTTTCTTT.